This paragraph reports one TCR beta chain. Antigen unknown. Per the germline V gene, CDR1 is SGHVS and CDR2 is FQNEAQ. V was clipped by 1 base and J by 4 bases, with 10 bases between them. The CDR3 runs to 15 residues. In TCRdb, the 5' RACE reads were re-called with MiXCR into one record per CDR3 protein. The sample holds 240,000 or so distinct CDR3 sequences, roughly a tenth seen once. This entry belongs to a study of identical twins. Findings and caveats of the study: Sharing of beta out-of-frame sequences by twins showed a weaker excess. The authors noted that invariant MAIT and iNKT cells could partly confound zero-insertion analyses.

The chain joins TRBV7-8 to TRBJ1-4; a weak D match, TRBD1 (6 bases). Sequencing was performed on memory T cells sorted from blood. This clonotype was obtained from a man aged 50 or older in good health. The CDR3 reads CASSLGTALNEKLFF. The CDR3 bases are TGTGCCAGCAGCTTAGGGACAGCCCTTAATGAAAAACTGTTTTTT.